This T cell receptor beta chain was observed in a study of CXCR3-negative and CXCR3-positive naive CD8 T cells. UMI labels and 5' RACE were used to prepare the TRB cDNA libraries. TCRdb reprocessed the 5' RACE reads, keeping one entry per CDR3 protein, no DNA. This repertoire includes around 63,000 distinct CDR3 sequences. Notes on this clonotype: What it binds is not known.

General study results and limits: More hydrophobic TRB CDR3s occurred in CXCR3-positive than in CXCR3-negative naive cells.

Material for sequencing was naive CXCR3+ CD8+ T cells from blood. The subset was: CD45RO-CCR7+CD27+CD95- naive CD8+ T cells expressing CXCR3 (TNR3+). This clonotype was obtained from a human donor in good health. Some clones in this sample may be carry-over from other donors' samples.

CDR3 in amino acids: CASGPSHANTGELFF. This chain joins TRBV12-5 and TRBJ2-2. Germline lookup yields CDR1 LGHNT and CDR2 FRNRAP. This CDR3 is 15 amino acids long.